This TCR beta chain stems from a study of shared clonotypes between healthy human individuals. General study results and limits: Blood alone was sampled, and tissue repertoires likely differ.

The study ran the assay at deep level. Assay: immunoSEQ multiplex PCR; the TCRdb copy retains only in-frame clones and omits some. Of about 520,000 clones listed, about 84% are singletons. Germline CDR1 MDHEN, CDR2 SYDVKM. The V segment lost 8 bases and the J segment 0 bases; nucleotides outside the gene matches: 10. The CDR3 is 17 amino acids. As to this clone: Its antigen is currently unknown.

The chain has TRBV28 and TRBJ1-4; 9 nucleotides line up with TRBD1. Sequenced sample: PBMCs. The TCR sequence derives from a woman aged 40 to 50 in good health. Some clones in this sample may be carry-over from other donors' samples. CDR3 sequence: CASRNPGQGATNEKLFF. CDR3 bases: TGTGCCAGCCGCAACCCGGGACAGGGTGCAACTAATGAAAAACTGTTTTTT.